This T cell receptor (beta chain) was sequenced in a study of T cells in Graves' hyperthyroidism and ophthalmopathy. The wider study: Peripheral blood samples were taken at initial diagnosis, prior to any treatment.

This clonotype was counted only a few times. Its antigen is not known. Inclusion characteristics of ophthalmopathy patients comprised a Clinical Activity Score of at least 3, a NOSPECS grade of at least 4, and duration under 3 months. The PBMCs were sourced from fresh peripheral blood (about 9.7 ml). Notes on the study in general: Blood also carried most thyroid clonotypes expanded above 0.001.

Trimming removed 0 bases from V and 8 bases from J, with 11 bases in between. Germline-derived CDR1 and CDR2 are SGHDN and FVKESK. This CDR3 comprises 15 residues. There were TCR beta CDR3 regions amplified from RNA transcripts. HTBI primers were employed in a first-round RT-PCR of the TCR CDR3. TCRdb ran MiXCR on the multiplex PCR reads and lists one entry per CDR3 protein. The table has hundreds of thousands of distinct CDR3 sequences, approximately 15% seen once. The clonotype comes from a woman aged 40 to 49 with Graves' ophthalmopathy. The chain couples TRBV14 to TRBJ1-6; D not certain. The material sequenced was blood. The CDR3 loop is CASSQDPGRDSPLHF. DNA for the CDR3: TGTGCCAGCAGCCAAGATCCGGGCCGGGATTCACCCCTCCACTTT. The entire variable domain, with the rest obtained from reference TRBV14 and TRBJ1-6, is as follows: EAGVTQFPSHSVIEKGQTVTLRCDPISGHDNLYWYRRVMGKEIKFLLHFVKESKQDESGMPNNRFLAERTGGTYSTLKVQPAELEDSGVYFCASSQDPGRDSPLHFGNGTRLTVT.